These 26 T cell receptor beta chains originate from one sample sequenced in a study of glioma-infiltrating T cells. Amplification of TCR alpha and beta CDR3 regions from RNA used iRepertoire nested multiplex PCR. MiXCR, applied by TCRdb to the multiplex PCR reads, yields one record per CDR3 protein. This table has 150,000 or so distinct CDR3 sequences, roughly two fifths appearing once. Sequencing used glioma tissue, nonneoplastic brain tissue, or PBMCs (not recorded which). The receptors stem from a human donor with low-grade glioma or glioblastoma, undergoing nonglioma brain surgery, or in good health (not recorded which).

CDR3 residues: CASSNTGAYEQYF. In nucleotides, the CDR3 is TGTGCCAGCAGTAACACAGGGGCCTACGAGCAGTACTTC. The rearrangement joins TRBV27 to TRBJ2-7, with 7 bases fitting TRBD1. The germline gives CDR1 MNHEY, CDR2 SMNVEV (reference sequence). The trim removed 5 bases at V and 2 bases at J, leaving 3 bases unmatched. The CDR3 covers 13 residues.

The chain is built from TRBV6-1 and TRBJ2-7; 11 bases match TRBD2. CDR3 length: 16 residues. J was trimmed by 2 bases and V by 6 bases; bases with no gene match: 9. Per the germline V gene, CDR1 is MNHNS and CDR2 is SASEGT. The CDR3 DNA follows: TGTGCCAGCAGGCCCGGGACTAGCGGACGACCCTACGAGCAGTACTTC. The encoded protein is CASRPGTSGRPYEQYF.

This clonotype was counted only a few times. Germline is not matched at one junction end, which may reflect a read error. The genes are TRBV7-2 and TRBJ2-5, with D possibly matching TRBD2 (6 bases). Germline CDR1 SGHTA, CDR2 FQGNSA. The CDR3 is 13 amino acids. This CDR3 reads CASSLGGQATQYF. The CDR3 nucleotides read TGTGCCAGCAGCTTGGGGGGTCAAGCGACCCAGTACTTC.

The rearrangement links TRBV12-3 or TRBV12-4 to TRBJ1-2; 7 nucleotides line up with TRBD1. The J segment lost 8 bases and the V segment lost 5 bases, leaving 8 bases of the junction unmatched. The length of the CDR3 is 13 residues. The CDR3: CASSPDRAGGYTF. The CDR3 DNA follows: TGTGCCAGCAGTCCCGACAGGGCGGGCGGCTACACCTTC.

This chain connects TRBV7-2 to TRBJ2-3, with D tentatively TRBD1 or TRBD2 (5 bases each). The CDR3 length is 14 residues. Germline V CDR1 and CDR2: SGHTA, FQGNSA. Deletions cut 4 bases from V and 4 bases from J, with 12 bases between. Here the CDR3 reads CASSSGPGADTQYF. CDR3 nucleotides: TGTGCCAGCAGCTCGGGACCTGGGGCAGATACGCAGTATTTT.

This clonotype occurred a few times. The chain is built from TRBV20-1 and TRBJ1-2, with TRBD1 identical over 10 bases. Germline assignment: CDR1 DFQATT and CDR2 SNEGSKA (reference sequence). This CDR3 has 15 residues. The ends lost 6 bases at V and 6 bases at J; junction bases unmatched: 13. The CDR3 sequence is CSANSDRGFLDGYTF. The DNA for the CDR3 is TGCAGTGCAAACTCGGACAGGGGGTTCCTAGATGGCTACACCTTC.

This clonotype was found a few times. The CDR3 loop is CASRGGLSSYNEQFF. CDR3 coding DNA: TGTGCCAGCAGAGGGGGACTTAGCTCCTACAATGAGCAGTTCTTC. V usage is TRBV7-2 and J usage is TRBJ2-1, with D perhaps being TRBD1 or TRBD2 (6 bases each). The CDR3 is 15 amino acids. The germline V gene encodes CDR1 SGHTA and CDR2 FQGNSA. V was cut by 6 bases and J by 0 bases, with 12 bases left in between.

Points on this clonotype: This could be a read error, since a much larger clone is one nucleotide away. Given the absence of the conserved phenylalanine or tryptophan at the CDR3 end, a read error is likely. The chain carries TRBV27 and TRBJ2-3; 12 positions agree with TRBD1. The CDR3 runs to 15 residues. Looked up from germline, CDR1 is MNHEY and CDR2 is SMNVEV (reference sequence). J was trimmed by 5 bases and V by 3 bases; bases with no gene match: 3. Written as DNA, the CDR3 is TGTGCCAGCAGTTTTGGGACAGGGGGCGGAGATACGCAGTATCTT. Protein sequence: CASSFGTGGGDTQYL.

This clonotype was found a few times. The chain couples TRBV27 to TRBJ2-7; a possible D gene is TRBD2 (7 bases). In germline, CDR1 is MNHEY, CDR2 SMNVEV (reference sequence). Deletions cut 6 bases from V and 7 bases from J, with 22 bases between. This CDR3 contains 15 residues. The CDR3 is CASSRGGATTGEQYF. The CDR3 nucleotides are TGTGCCAGCAGCCGAGGGGGGGCCACGACCGGGGAGCAGTACTTC.

This clonotype was observed a handful of times. This chain connects TRBV6-5 to TRBJ2-2; D is uncertain. V was trimmed by 6 bases and J by 6 bases, leaving 17 bases between them. The CDR3 has 15 residues. Germline lookup yields CDR1 MNHEY and CDR2 SVGAGI. This CDR3 is CASRGRNLGPGELFF. The CDR3 DNA reads TGTGCCAGCAGAGGACGAAACCTAGGTCCCGGGGAGCTGTTTTTT.

The J gene is TRBJ2-3, the V gene TRBV7-9; 10 positions agree with TRBD1. Looked up from germline, CDR1 is SEHNR and CDR2 is FQNEAQ (reference sequence). The junction had 4 bases not matched to a gene; V was cut back by 4 bases and J by 3 bases. CDR3 length equals 15 residues. The CDR3 spells CASSSTGGKTDTQYF. The CDR3 DNA reads TGTGCCAGCAGCTCGACAGGGGGCAAGACAGATACGCAGTATTTT.

As to this clonotype: A much larger clone sits a single nucleotide away, making a read error possible. The chain employs TRBV20-1 and TRBJ1-4; D unresolved. This CDR3 is 14 amino acids long. Trimming took off 6 bases at V and 1 base at J, with 12 bases between the two ends. CDR1 is DFQATT and CDR2 is SNEGSKA in the germline V gene (reference sequence). The CDR3 nucleotides are TGCAGTGCAAAGCCCCCGGAAACTAATGAAAAACTGTTTTTT. Translated: CSAKPPETNEKLFF.

This clonotype was recorded a few times. CDR3 sequence: CASRGTAEAFF. For the CDR3, the DNA is TGTGCCAGCAGGGGGACAGCCGAAGCTTTCTTT. This sequence joins TRBV15 and TRBJ1-1, with 7 bases matching TRBD1. CDR1 LNHNV and CDR2 YYDKDF come from the germline V gene (reference sequence). CDR3 length equals 11 residues. The V segment lost 10 bases and the J segment 8 bases; nucleotides outside the gene matches: 7.

Concerning this clonotype: A read error may explain this, as a much larger clone is one base away. The rearrangement uses TRBV2 and TRBJ2-3, with no clear D. CDR3 length: 12 amino acids. V gave up 6 bases and J gave up 2 bases, with 6 bases separating them. Germline V gene data show CDR1 as SNHLY and CDR2 as FYNNEI. The CDR3 nucleotides read TGTGCCAGCAGCACTCACACAGATACGCAGTATTTT. Encoded protein: CASSTHTDTQYF.

J is TRBJ1-5 and V is TRBV6-1; D may be TRBD1 (6 bases). V lost 6 bases and J 4 bases, leaving 13 bases between the germline ends. There are 14 residues in the CDR3. Per the germline V gene, CDR1 is MNHNS and CDR2 is SASEGT. CDR3 residues: CASSFKQGNQPQHF. CDR3 DNA sequence: TGTGCCAGCAGCTTTAAGCAGGGGAATCAGCCCCAGCATTTT.

This rearrangement joins TRBV28 to TRBJ1-4; D is unresolved. Looked up from germline, CDR1 is MDHEN and CDR2 is SYDVKM. V was clipped by 4 bases and J by 0 bases, with 9 bases between them. This CDR3 region has 15 residues. The CDR3 is CASSSHRPTNEKLFF. CDR3 nucleotides: TGTGCCAGCAGTTCCCACAGACCAACTAATGAAAAACTGTTTTTT.

In its sample, this clonotype was seen a few times. In DNA, the CDR3 is TGTGCCAGCAGACCGGGACAGGGGCCGAAATCCTACGAGCAGTACTTC. It translates to CASRPGQGPKSYEQYF. The rearrangement uses TRBV6-2 or TRBV6-3 and TRBJ2-7, with TRBD1 matching over 10 bases. J lost 1 base, V lost 6 bases, and 9 bases had no gene match. The germline CDR1 and CDR2 sequences are MNHEY and SVGEGT. The CDR3 spans 16 residues.

This clonotype was counted a few times. The V gene is TRBV6-1, the J gene TRBJ2-3; perhaps TRBD1 as D (6 bases). The CDR3 totals 13 residues. Germline lookup yields CDR1 MNHNS and CDR2 SASEGT. V lost 5 bases and J 4 bases, leaving 10 bases between the germline ends. The chain's CDR3 is CASSRTAADTQYF. CDR3 nucleotide sequence: TGTGCCAGCAGTCGGACAGCCGCAGATACGCAGTATTTT.

With regard to this clonotype: This sequence may be a read error, since a much larger clone differs from it by one base. The chain couples TRBV28 to TRBJ2-5; D remains unclear. Germline-derived CDR1 and CDR2 are MDHEN and SYDVKM. The CDR3 has 12 residues. CDR3 in amino acids: CASSPISETKYF. The DNA for the CDR3 is TGTGCCAGCAGCCCCATAAGCGAGACCAAGTACTTC.

The gene calls are TRBV19 and TRBJ2-3; 7 bases fit TRBD1. The CDR3 is 13 residues long. Looked up from germline, CDR1 is LNHDA and CDR2 is SQIVND (reference sequence). Trimming at V came to 6 bases and at J to 9 bases, leaving 9 bases not matched to a gene. The CDR3 DNA reads TGTGCCAGTAGGGGGACAGCGCCCAGGACGCAGTATTTT. Amino acids: CASRGTAPRTQYF.

This clonotype came up a few times. The gene calls are TRBV7-2 and TRBJ2-5, with D tentatively TRBD2 (5 bases). Germline V gene data show CDR1 as SGHTA and CDR2 as FQGNSA. The germline V and J ends were trimmed by 5 bases and 5 bases, with 18 bases remaining between them. CDR3 length: 15 residues. The CDR3, as DNA: TGTGCCAGCAGCCCCTCCCAGCGGTTGTCGGAGACCCAGTACTTC. Translated, it gives CASSPSQRLSETQYF.

The chain combines TRBV2 with TRBJ2-3; the D is unclear. This CDR3 contains 12 residues. Germline loops: CDR1 SNHLY, CDR2 FYNNEI. V lost 3 bases, J lost 4 bases, and 5 bases lay in between. The CDR3 DNA is TGTGCCAGCAGTGACTACCCAGATACGCAGTATTTT. Protein: CASSDYPDTQYF.

This clonotype was counted between two and nine times. This sequence joins TRBV6-1 and TRBJ2-1; 9 bases align to TRBD1. This CDR3 is 15 amino acids long. The V gene end was trimmed by 5 bases and the J gene end by 3 bases; junction bases not matched to a gene: 5. Germline-derived CDR1 and CDR2 are MNHNS and SASEGT. The CDR3 region is CASSIGTGLYNEQFF. In DNA form, the CDR3 reads TGTGCCAGCAGTATCGGGACAGGGCTCTACAATGAGCAGTTCTTC.

A remark on this clonotype: One junction end disagrees with the germline gene, perhaps due to a read error. CDR3 in DNA: TGTGCCAGCACCAAAGGGTTAGACAAATACACAGGTACGCAGTATTTT. Encoded protein: CASTKGLDKYTGTQYF. This chain joins TRBV2 and TRBJ2-3; a weak D match, TRBD1 (5 bases). The CDR3 is made up of 16 amino acids. Looked up from germline, CDR1 is SNHLY and CDR2 is FYNNEI. Filled out from reference TRBV2 and TRBJ2-3, the complete variable domain reads EPEVTQTPSHQVTQMGQEVILRCVPISNHLYFYWYRQILGQKVEFLVSFYNNEISEKSEIFDDQFSVERPDGSNFTLKIRSTKLEDSAMYFCASTKGLDKYTGTQYFGPGTRLTVL.

With respect to this clonotype: Mismatch with germline at one junction end may stem from a read error. The chain joins TRBV2 to TRBJ2-2; tentative D call: TRBD1 (5 bases). The CDR3 totals 14 residues. Germline loops: CDR1 SNHLY, CDR2 FYNNEI. DNA for the CDR3: TGCGCCAGCAGGGCCCGACAGCTCACCGGGGAGCTGTTTTTT. Protein sequence: CASRARQLTGELFF.

This sequence joins TRBV6-6 and TRBJ1-5; 8 bases are a match to TRBD1. The V gene's germline CDR1 is MNHNY and CDR2 SVGAGI (reference sequence). CDR3 length: 13 residues. The ends lost 6 bases at V and 5 bases at J; junction bases unmatched: 3. For the CDR3, the DNA is TGTGCCAGCAGGGGACAGGTGGATCAGCCCCAGCATTTT. The encoded protein is CASRGQVDQPQHF.